This T cell receptor (beta chain) was recorded in a study of T cell changes during pregnancy in multiple sclerosis. This CDR3 spans 16 amino acids. Germline trimming cut 3 bases from V and 5 bases from J; bases unmatched to any gene: 7. The germline gives CDR1 SGDLS, CDR2 YYNGEE. Assay used: immunoSEQ multiplex PCR; TCRdb lists only in-frame clones, some missing. Of under 50,000 clones in the sample, roughly 90% were seen once. The chain recombines TRBV9 with TRBJ2-5; 13 bases align to TRBD2. Here the sequenced sample was peripheral blood, taken in the first trimester of pregnancy. The source is a female donor in good health, enrolled as a control in a pregnancy study. CDR3 residues: CASSGTSGGARETQYF. The CDR3, as DNA: TGTGCCAGCAGCGGGACTAGCGGGGGTGCGAGGGAGACCCAGTACTTC.